The rows below give T cell receptor beta chains drawn from one sample of a study of cytomegalovirus exposure and HLA in healthy donors. Libraries were prepared by immunoSEQ multiplex PCR; TCRdb keeps only in-frame clonotypes and omits some of them. This repertoire shows about 250,000 clones, more than 75% found once; its top ten account for more than 10%. The sample taken for sequencing was PBMCs. The receptors come from a young man in good health and CMV-seropositive. The CDR3 runs from the conserved cysteine through the conserved F or W. D genes are given only for firm matches. A row's size may be missing; if present it is once, few, many or a size class.

d_gene: TRBD1; abundance: NA; v_gene: TRBV7-6; j_gene: TRBJ2-7; CDR3aa: CASSTGTGGFGEQYF; CDR3nt: TGTGCCAGCAGCACCGGGACAGGTGGATTTGGGGAGCAGTACTTC
d_gene: NA; abundance: NA; v_gene: TRBV10-3; j_gene: TRBJ1-5; CDR3aa: CAISADWSNQPQHF; CDR3nt: TGTGCCATCAGTGCCGACTGGAGCAATCAGCCCCAGCATTTT
d_gene: NA; abundance: NA; v_gene: TRBV7-2; j_gene: TRBJ2-7; CDR3aa: CASSLGVRASYEQYF; CDR3nt: TGTGCCAGCAGCCTCGGAGTTCGAGCCTCCTACGAGCAGTACTTC
d_gene: NA; abundance: once; v_gene: TRBV6-1; j_gene: TRBJ1-2; CDR3aa: CASSEYRDNFNYGYTF; CDR3nt: TGTGCCAGCAGTGAATACCGGGACAACTTTAACTATGGCTACACCTTC
d_gene: NA; abundance: NA; v_gene: TRBV10-3; j_gene: TRBJ2-6; CDR3aa: CAIKDTLWANVLTF; CDR3nt: TGTGCCATCAAGGACACCCTCTGGGCCAACGTCCTGACTTTC
d_gene: NA; abundance: NA; v_gene: TRBV27; j_gene: TRBJ2-7; CDR3aa: CASSLRSSSYEQYF; CDR3nt: TGTGCCAGCAGTTTAAGATCTAGCTCCTACGAGCAGTACTTC
d_gene: NA; abundance: NA; v_gene: TRBV5-4; j_gene: TRBJ1-2; CDR3aa: CASSFVGTPDGYTF; CDR3nt: TGTGCCAGCAGCTTTGTAGGGACACCAGATGGCTACACCTTC
d_gene: NA; abundance: NA; v_gene: TRBV6-1; j_gene: TRBJ2-7; CDR3aa: CASSETRSYEQYF; CDR3nt: TGTGCCAGCAGTGAGACACGTTCCTACGAGCAGTACTTC
d_gene: NA; abundance: NA; v_gene: TRBV11-2; j_gene: TRBJ2-7; CDR3aa: CASSPAQGPTYEQYF; CDR3nt: TGTGCCAGCAGTCCGGCGCAGGGGCCTACCTACGAGCAGTACTTC
d_gene: TRBD2; abundance: NA; v_gene: TRBV5-6; j_gene: TRBJ2-7; CDR3aa: CASSSTGGRLAGPYEQYF; CDR3nt: TGTGCCAGCAGCTCCACTGGGGGACGACTAGCGGGGCCCTACGAGCAGTACTTC
d_gene: TRBD1; abundance: NA; v_gene: TRBV5-1; j_gene: TRBJ2-1; CDR3aa: CASSTGTGAYNEQFF; CDR3nt: TGCGCCAGCAGCACCGGGACAGGGGCGTACAATGAGCAGTTCTTC
d_gene: NA; abundance: NA; v_gene: TRBV2; j_gene: TRBJ1-1; CDR3aa: CASSEVLNTEAFF; CDR3nt: TGTGCCAGCAGTGAGGTCCTAAACACTGAAGCTTTCTTT
d_gene: NA; abundance: once; v_gene: TRBV20-1; j_gene: TRBJ1-4; CDR3aa: CSALVREKLFF; CDR3nt: TGCAGTGCGCTTGTCCGGGAAAAACTGTTTTTT
d_gene: NA; abundance: NA; v_gene: TRBV4-1; j_gene: TRBJ1-5; CDR3aa: CASSQLENQPQHF; CDR3nt: TGCGCCAGCAGCCAACTAGAAAATCAGCCCCAGCATTTT
d_gene: NA; abundance: few; v_gene: TRBV5-1; j_gene: TRBJ1-1; CDR3aa: CASSLTTVNTEAFF; CDR3nt: TGCGCCAGCAGCTTGACTACGGTGAACACTGAAGCTTTCTTT
d_gene: NA; abundance: NA; v_gene: TRBV30; j_gene: TRBJ2-2; CDR3aa: CAWSVKAGTGELFF; CDR3nt: TGTGCCTGGAGTGTCAAAGCGGGCACCGGGGAGCTGTTTTTT
d_gene: NA; abundance: NA; v_gene: TRBV10-2; j_gene: TRBJ2-3; CDR3aa: CASSGGSSTDTQYF; CDR3nt: TGCGCCAGCAGTGGGGGGTCGAGCACAGATACGCAGTATTTT
d_gene: TRBD2; abundance: medium-sized; v_gene: TRBV4-2; j_gene: TRBJ2-7; CDR3aa: CASSQELAGPTYEQYF; CDR3nt: TGTGCCAGCAGCCAAGAATTAGCGGGTCCTACCTACGAGCAGTACTTC
d_gene: NA; abundance: NA; v_gene: TRBV29-1; j_gene: TRBJ2-3; CDR3aa: CSVEGVLGKGRYNADTQYF; CDR3nt: TGCAGCGTTGAAGGGGTGTTAGGAAAAGGGAGGTACAATGCAGATACGCAGTATTTT
d_gene: NA; abundance: NA; v_gene: TRBV6-5; j_gene: TRBJ1-4; CDR3aa: CASSYKASSDEKLFF; CDR3nt: TGTGCCAGCAGTTACAAGGCCTCGTCGGATGAAAAACTGTTTTTT
d_gene: TRBD1; abundance: NA; v_gene: TRBV7-8; j_gene: TRBJ1-2; CDR3aa: CASSLQGGVNYGYTF; CDR3nt: TGTGCCAGCAGCTTACAAGGGGGCGTTAACTATGGCTACACCTTC
d_gene: TRBD1; abundance: NA; v_gene: TRBV5-4; j_gene: TRBJ2-4; CDR3aa: CASSLDRGAKNIQYF; CDR3nt: TGTGCCAGCAGCTTGGACAGGGGAGCCAAAAACATTCAGTACTTC
d_gene: TRBD1; abundance: NA; v_gene: TRBV7-9; j_gene: TRBJ2-2; CDR3aa: CASTGQATGELFF; CDR3nt: TGTGCCAGCACCGGACAGGCCACCGGGGAGCTGTTTTTT
d_gene: NA; abundance: NA; v_gene: TRBV9; j_gene: TRBJ2-1; CDR3aa: CASSVVGSRWINEQFF; CDR3nt: TGTGCCAGCAGCGTAGTAGGCAGCCGATGGATCAATGAGCAGTTCTTC
d_gene: NA; abundance: NA; v_gene: TRBV18; j_gene: TRBJ1-2; CDR3aa: CASSPISELIGRGKNGYTF; CDR3nt: TGTGCCAGCTCACCGATTTCGGAGTTAATTGGTCGCGGGAAAAATGGCTACACCTTC
d_gene: NA; abundance: NA; v_gene: TRBV5-4; j_gene: TRBJ2-3; CDR3aa: CASSLGGSTDTQYF; CDR3nt: TGTGCCAGCAGCTTGGGCGGGAGCACAGATACGCAGTATTTT
d_gene: NA; abundance: NA; v_gene: TRBV5-1; j_gene: TRBJ1-1; CDR3aa: CASRQTPFKDEAFF; CDR3nt: TGCGCCAGCAGGCAGACACCGTTCAAGGACGAAGCTTTCTTT